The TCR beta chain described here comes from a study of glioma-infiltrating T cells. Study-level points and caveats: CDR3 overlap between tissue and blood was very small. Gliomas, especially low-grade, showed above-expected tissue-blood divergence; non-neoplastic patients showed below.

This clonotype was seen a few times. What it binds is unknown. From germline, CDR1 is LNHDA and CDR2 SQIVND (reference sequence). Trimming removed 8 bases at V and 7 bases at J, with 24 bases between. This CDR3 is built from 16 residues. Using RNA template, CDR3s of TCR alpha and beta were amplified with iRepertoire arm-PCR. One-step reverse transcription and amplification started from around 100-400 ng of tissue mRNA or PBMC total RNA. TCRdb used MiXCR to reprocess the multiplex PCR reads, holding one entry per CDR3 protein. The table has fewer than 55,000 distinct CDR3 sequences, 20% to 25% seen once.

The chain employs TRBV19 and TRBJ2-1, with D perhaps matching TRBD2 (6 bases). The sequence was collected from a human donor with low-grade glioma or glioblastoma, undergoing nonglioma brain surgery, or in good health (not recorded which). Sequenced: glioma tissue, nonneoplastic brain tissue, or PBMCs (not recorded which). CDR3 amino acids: CASGVLTGTARNEQFF. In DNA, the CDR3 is TGTGCCAGTGGAGTCCTAACCGGGACTGCGAGGAATGAGCAGTTCTTC.